Described below is a single T cell receptor beta chain sequence and its context. Its antigen remains unidentified. The sample holds no much larger clone one base away, and base qualities are not on file. The Qiagen DNeasy kit was used to extract genomic DNA from unsorted PBMCs and from the negatively selected CD4+ and CD8+ fractions. TCR beta CDR3 regions were subjected to amplification by immunoSEQ multiplex PCR with primers that anneal to V and J segments. Amplification bias was minimized using a synthetic immune receptor repertoire, and residual bias was removed computationally after sequencing. Per the original workflow: Custom Python scripts were used to quantify repertoire diversity as the Shannon entropy index. The unsorted, CD4+ and CD8+ repertoires were each analyzed separately, with the exception of combined analyses, where CD4+ and CD8+ sequences were merged in silico. Clonal expansion was defined as a frequency increase of at least 2-fold after treatment compared with C1D1, and clones undetected at baseline were assigned a pseudocount of 0.5. Clones with 0 or 1 copy at C1D1 were defined as singleton clones, while clones with 2 or more copies were defined as non-singleton clones. By matching protein sequences in sorted samples from the same patient, clones expanded in unsorted samples were annotated as CD4+, CD8+ or unknown. Wilcoxon tests on paired samples were used to test diversity changes from C1D1 to C4D1. TCRdb's version of the immuneACCESS table is confined to in-frame rearrangements and falls short of the full clone set. An unresolved V gene accounts for under half of the shortfall where checked; the remainder is of unknown origin. The V and J calls and clone size come from that table; D and trimming were worked out from the DNA. This sample gives 35,000 to 50,000 clones in total; approximately 80% of them show up just once. 11% of the sample is taken by the ten largest.

This record comes from a study of PD-1 blockade in classical Hodgkin lymphoma (dated by TCRdb to the early 2020s). Broadly, across the study: Nivolumab dosing was 3 mg/kg intravenously every 2 weeks, continuing until either disease progression or unacceptable toxicity. A peripheral blood immune signature of response to PD-1 blockade in classical Hodgkin lymphoma was defined using TCR beta sequencing and CyTOF. Here is what the overall study found, with its caveats: CD4+ but not CD8+ TCR diversity rose significantly by C4D1 (p=0.0027 vs p=0.16), most apparent in complete responders (p=0.02). Lower diversity was seen in patients whose nivolumab began less than 1 year after ASCT, and these patients were left out of later analyses so that immune reconstitution would not confound the results. Among trial patients, those achieving complete response had baseline diversity similar to that of newly diagnosed patients, while diversity was significantly lower in partial responders and progressors. The study covered only a single clinical trial cohort, and the causes of the repertoire differences, possibly disease activity or prior therapy, were still not defined. Newly diagnosed patients were reported to have lower baseline TCR diversity than healthy donors, and relapsed/refractory patients were reported to have lower baseline TCR diversity still.

Reading the label with the study, this specimen's time point is: cycle 1 day 1 (C1D1), immediately before nivolumab initiation. Every trial patient had relapsed after autologous stem cell transplantation, and cohorts A, B and C differed in prior brentuximab vedotin exposure. The trial cohort was composed of under 70 patients with relapsed/refractory classical Hodgkin lymphoma, for whom complete response, partial response or progressive disease was recorded as best overall response. In the multi-cohort phase II CheckMate 205 trial, trial patients received single-agent nivolumab. An independent review committee assessed best overall response using the 2007 International Working Group response criteria. Trial PBMCs were obtained immediately prior to nivolumab initiation (C1D1) and on therapy at cycle 2 day 1 and cycle 4 day 1. Peripheral blood was collected in 8 mL Vacutainer Cell Preparation Tubes, from which PBMCs were isolated by centrifugation and then cryopreserved.

Looking up the germline V gene yields CDR1 SQVTM and CDR2 ANQGSEA. The CDR3 goes from the cysteine to the phenylalanine over 13 residues. Just the 39-base CDR3 DNA is kept, in frame starting at base 1. Trimming removed 4 bases from V and 1 base from J, leaving 7 bases between the germline ends. The receptor was derived from a human donor with classical Hodgkin lymphoma. The material was peripheral blood mononuclear cells (PBMCs), obtained at baseline. Rearrangement joined TRBV29-1 to TRBJ2-2; there is no confident call for the D gene. In nucleotide form, the sequence is TGCAGCGTTGCGCATGTGAACACCGGGGAGCTGTTTTTT. Translated, it gives CSVAHVNTGELFF.